This TCR beta chain was recovered during a study of long-term antiretroviral therapy in people with HIV. CDR3 length equals 17 residues. Assay version v3.0 of immunoSEQ was used, and it was run at survey level. Here immunoSEQ multiplex PCR was the method, and the copy in TCRdb shows in-frame clones only, minus some. The top ten clones hold about 10% of a sample with approximately 25,000 clones, roughly four fifths of them seen once. This clone showed up just a few times. J is TRBJ2-3 and V is TRBV21-1; TRBD2 is taken as the D call from the table, unchecked against the DNA. TRBV21-1 is labeled a pseudogene. This sequence originates from a young man with HIV. This specimen consisted of unsorted PBMCs, obtained 0.8 years before starting antiretroviral therapy. The chain's CDR3 is CASSKNPKRLNPDTQYF. In DNA, the CDR3 is TGTGCCAGCAGCAAAAACCCCAAGAGGCTAAATCCAGATACGCAGTATTTT.